Sequencing of this TCR beta chain was carried out in a study of PD-1 blockade in classical Hodgkin lymphoma. The study's findings and limits: Patients who responded completely had about the same baseline diversity as newly diagnosed patients. Anyone who began nivolumab under 1 year after ASCT was excluded. As was reported, newly diagnosed patients showed lower baseline TCR diversity than healthy donors did. Only CD4+ TCR diversity, not CD8+, had risen significantly by C4D1.

The table came from immunoSEQ multiplex PCR; TCRdb's copy has only in-frame clones and leaves some out. This sample has approximately 29,000 clones, with 82% found just once. CDR1 SGDLS and CDR2 YYNGEE come from the germline V gene. The junction had 7 bases not matched to a gene; V was cut back by 3 bases and J by 3 bases. The CDR3 is 15 amino acids. In the case of this clone: Its antigen is not identified.

Sample time point: cycle 4 day 1 (C4D1), after 6 weeks of nivolumab. After autologous stem cell transplantation all patients relapsed, and prior brentuximab vedotin exposure differed between cohorts. The sample in question was peripheral blood mononuclear cells (PBMCs), obtained before the fourth cycle of nivolumab. The source is a human donor with classical Hodgkin lymphoma. This chain uses TRBV9 with TRBJ2-7; 9 nucleotides align to TRBD1. This CDR3 is CASSGGTGNFYEQYF. CDR3 nucleotides: TGTGCCAGCAGCGGGGGGACAGGGAATTTCTACGAGCAGTACTTC.